Below, 8 T cell receptor beta chains from the same sample are listed, as sequenced in a study of cytomegalovirus exposure and HLA in healthy donors. The PCR ran on 60 Vbeta and 13 Jbeta primers. Only in-frame clones appear in the TCRdb table, and some are missing; sequencing was by immunoSEQ multiplex PCR. The table includes fewer than 250,000 clones, 65% to 80% detected once. The sample taken for sequencing was PBMCs. The receptors stem from a man in his forties or fifties in good health and CMV-seronegative.

This chain connects TRBV10-3 to TRBJ2-7, with a tentative D call TRBD2 (7 bases). The CDR3 runs 15 residues. CDR1 is ENHRY and CDR2 is SYGVKD in the germline V gene. V gave up 3 bases and J gave up 0 bases, with 12 bases separating them. CDR3 sequence: CAISEGGGISYEQYF. Written as DNA, the CDR3 is TGTGCCATCAGTGAAGGGGGGGGAATCTCCTACGAGCAGTACTTC.

This clone has just a few counts. One end of the junction does not line up with germline, which may come from a read error. The CDR3 DNA sequence: TGTTCCAGCAGCTTAAACTTTGGAAACACCATATATTTT. The encoded protein is CSSSLNFGNTIYF. The chain has TRBV7-9 and TRBJ1-3; D not resolved. The CDR3 has 13 amino acids. From germline, CDR1 is SEHNR and CDR2 FQNEAQ (reference sequence). Based on the CDR3 plus reference TRBV7-9 and TRBJ1-3, the full variable domain is DTGVSQNPRHKITKRGQNVTFRCDPISEHNRLYWYRQTLGQGPEFLTYFQNEAQLEKSRLLSDRFSAERPKGSFSTLEIQRTEQGDSAMYLCSSSLNFGNTIYFGEGSWLTVV.

The chain links TRBV5-6 to TRBJ2-1, with a tentative D call TRBD2 (5 bases). From germline, CDR1 is SGHDT and CDR2 YYEEEE. V lost 6 bases to trimming and J lost 5 bases, with 27 bases between them. The CDR3 loop spans 18 amino acids. DNA for the CDR3: TGTGCCAGCACCCCGAGGGTAATTCGGACCCGGTCCGACAATGAGCAGTTCTTC. Translated: CASTPRVIRTRSDNEQFF. The full variable domain, with the rest looked up from reference TRBV5-6 and TRBJ2-1, is DAGVTQSPTHLIKTRGQQVTLRCSPKSGHDTVSWYQQALGQGPQFIFQYYEEEERQRGNFPDRFSGHQFPNYSSELNVNALLLGDSALYLCASTPRVIRTRSDNEQFFGPGTRLTVL.

The CDR3 coding sequence is TGCAGCGTTGTGGGGAGGTTCGATGAGCAGTTCTTC. The encoded protein is CSVVGRFDEQFF. The chain is built from TRBV29-1 and TRBJ2-1; the D gene is possibly TRBD2 (6 bases). CDR1 SQVTM and CDR2 ANQGSEA come from the germline V gene. With 4 bases removed from V and 8 bases from J, the gap between germline ends came to 12 bases. The CDR3 is 12 amino acids.

V usage is TRBV4-1 and J usage is TRBJ2-5, with 8 bases fitting TRBD2. The V gene end was trimmed by 0 bases and the J gene end by 5 bases; junction bases not matched to a gene: 5. Germline loops: CDR1 MGHRA, CDR2 YSYEKL. CDR3 size: 15 residues. CDR3 loop: CASSQERGEGETQYF. Here the CDR3 DNA reads TGCGCCAGCAGCCAAGAGCGGGGGGAAGGGGAGACCCAGTACTTC.

V is TRBV7-3 and J is TRBJ2-3; D is perhaps TRBD1 (6 bases). V was trimmed by 4 bases and J by 7 bases, leaving 9 bases between them. The CDR3 length is 12 residues. Looked up from germline, CDR1 is SGHTA and CDR2 is FQGTGA. The CDR3 nucleotides are TGTGCCAGCAGCTCGGACAGCAATACGCAGTATTTT. Translation gives CASSSDSNTQYF.

The gene calls are TRBV6-1 and TRBJ1-1; 9 bases agree with TRBD1. Trimming took 3 bases from V and 5 from J; bases not matched to a gene: 10. This CDR3 spans 16 amino acids. The germline gives CDR1 MNHNS, CDR2 SASEGT. The DNA of the CDR3 is TGTGCCAGCAGTGACATAACAGGGGGCGGAGGTACTGAAGCTTTCTTT. Protein: CASSDITGGGGTEAFF.

J is TRBJ1-3 and V is TRBV2; 7 bases map to TRBD1. Germline values: CDR1 SNHLY, CDR2 FYNNEI. The CDR3 spans 13 residues. V gave up 8 bases and J gave up 2 bases; unmatched junction bases: 3. The CDR3 region is CASRDRPGNTIYF. The CDR3 DNA reads TGTGCCAGCCGGGACAGACCTGGAAACACCATATATTTT.